The entry below gives a single T cell receptor (beta chain) sequence along with its context. This clonotype came up a few times. Which antigen it targets is not known. Sequence at one end of the junction differs from germline and may be a read error. The donors were roughly 40 Caucasian individuals from Russia, aged roughly 6 to 100 years, who were systemically healthy. Each donor gave 8.5 to 10 milliliters of peripheral blood, collected into EDTA-treated Vacutainer tubes. Ficoll-Paque density-gradient centrifugation was used to isolate PBMCs, with at least 7 million per sample. Total RNA, at least 6 micrograms per sample, was extracted from PBMCs with Trizol reagent. For every donor, flow cytometry on a PBMC aliquot measured the percentage of naive CD45RAhigh/CD27high T cells. The library was produced with 5' RACE. Sequenced on an Illumina HiSeq 2500. A second PCR of about 6 to 11 cycles was performed with a sample-barcoded 5' primer and a J-beta primer mix. A template-switch 5' adaptor carrying 12 random nucleotides introduced a unique molecular identifier onto each TCR beta cDNA molecule. Each sample yielded at least 2.5 million CDR3-containing paired-end reads. First-strand cDNA was synthesized from all RNA with the Mint cDNA synthesis kit, primed by a TRBC-specific oligonucleotide. Following uracil-DNA glycosylase treatment, all cDNA underwent a first 18-cycle PCR with the universal primers M1SS and BC2_uni_R. Under the source paper's analysis protocol: Normalization of each sample was performed by random selection of 1 million high-quality reads, each carrying a distinct molecular identifier. Reads with shared molecular identifiers were discarded instead of being binned into consensus sequences. CDR3 identification, clonotype clustering and error correction used MiTCR with a Q25 quality threshold and the strictest error-elimination algorithm. Lower-bound total TCR beta diversity was estimated with a nonparametric unseen species model using Euler transformation. TCRdb cleaned the public reads at Q25 with fastp, built clones with MiXCR and kept in-frame beta chains. All rows with the same CDR3 protein become a single entry with the most common DNA and genes. None of the V and J calls come from the authors' own analysis; TCRdb made them. The sample data list more than 1 million distinct CDR3 sequences, and 40% to 55% of these were observed just once. In total, the top ten clones hold 15% to 20% of the sample.

These data belong to a study of blood T cells in healthy people across ages (dated by TCRdb to 2014 to 2015). Study-wide context: In model experiments, roughly one uniquely barcoded TCR beta cDNA molecule per two T cells was captured by template switching. Using the same blood draw, the study looked at two additional independent replicas of 1 million unique cDNA reads for two donors, one aged 18 to 30 and the other aged 80 or older. Using deep sequencing normalized with unique cDNA molecular identifiers, the study measured how TCR beta repertoire diversity changes with age. The donors were split into four age groups: young (average around 16 years), middle-aged (39), aged (roughly 68) and long-lived (roughly 80). To avoid experimental bias, donors of different ages were distributed randomly across sequencing lanes. The paper as a whole reports these results and caveats: Because profiling used bulk unsorted PBMCs, naive and antigen-experienced compartments could not be compared conclusively. Observed TCR beta diversity correlated strongly with the percentage of naive T cells measured by flow cytometry. As age increased, observed TCR beta diversity per million T cells dropped in a roughly linear way, and a significant reduction was already evident by age around 41. Because donor CMV infection status was unknown, age-related changes in expanded clonotypes were potentially confounded. Estimates of total diversity from one million sequenced T cells were regarded as lower bounds and underestimates. Compared with the aged group, more naive CD4+ T cells, fewer expanded clones and increased TCR diversity were shown by the long-lived group, suggesting age selection.

Reading from cysteine to phenylalanine, the CDR3 counts 12 amino acids. Only the CDR3 portion is preserved as DNA: 36 bases, with reading frame beginning at the first base. What was sequenced was blood. The receptor comes from a woman aged 60 to 75 in good health. Rearrangement joined TRBV12-3 or TRBV12-4 to TRBJ2-1, with a weak D call of TRBD1 (5 bases match). The CDR3 protein is CASRLGAHEQFF. The DNA sequence is given as TGTGCCAGCAGGTTAGGGGCCCATGAGCAGTTCTTC.